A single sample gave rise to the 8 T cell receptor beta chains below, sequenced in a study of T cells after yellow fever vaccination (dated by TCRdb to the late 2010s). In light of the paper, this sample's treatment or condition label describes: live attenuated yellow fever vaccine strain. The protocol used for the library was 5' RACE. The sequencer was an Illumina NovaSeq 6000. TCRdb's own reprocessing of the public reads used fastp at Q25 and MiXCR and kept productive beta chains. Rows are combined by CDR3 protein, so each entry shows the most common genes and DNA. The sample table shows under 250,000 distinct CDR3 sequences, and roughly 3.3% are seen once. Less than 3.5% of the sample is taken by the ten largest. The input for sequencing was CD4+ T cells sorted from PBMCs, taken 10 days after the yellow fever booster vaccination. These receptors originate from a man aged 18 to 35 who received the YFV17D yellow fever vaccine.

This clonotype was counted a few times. The CDR3 spells CASRLRQAPLYNSPLHF. The CDR3 nucleotides read TGTGCCAGCAGACTTCGACAGGCCCCCCTCTATAATTCACCCCTCCACTTT. The chain joins TRBV11-2 to TRBJ1-6; possibly TRBD1 for D (6 bases). The V end lost 6 bases, the J end lost 3 bases, and 18 bases lay between the germline ends. The germline V gene has CDR1 SGHAT and CDR2 FQNNGV. This CDR3 is built from 17 residues. Supplemented by reference TRBV11-2 and TRBJ1-6, the full variable domain reads EAGVAQSPRYKIIEKRQSVAFWCNPISGHATLYWYQQILGQGPKLLIQFQNNGVVDDSQLPKDRFSAERLKGVDSTLKIQPAKLEDSAVYLCASRLRQAPLYNSPLHFGNGTRLTVT.

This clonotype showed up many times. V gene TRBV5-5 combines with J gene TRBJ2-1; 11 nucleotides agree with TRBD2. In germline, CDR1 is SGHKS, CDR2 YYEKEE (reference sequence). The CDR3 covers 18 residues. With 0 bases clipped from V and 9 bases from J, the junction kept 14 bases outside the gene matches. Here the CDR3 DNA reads TGTGCCAGCAGCTTGGGGCTAGCGGGGGGCAGCCTGAGACGTGAGCAGTTCTTC. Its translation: CASSLGLAGGSLRREQFF.

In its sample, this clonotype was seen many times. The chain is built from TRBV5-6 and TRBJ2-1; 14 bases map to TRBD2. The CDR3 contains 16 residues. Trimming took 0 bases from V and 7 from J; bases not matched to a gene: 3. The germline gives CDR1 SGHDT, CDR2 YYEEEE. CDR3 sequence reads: CASSLGLAGGRNEQFF. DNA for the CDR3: TGTGCCAGCAGCTTGGGACTAGCGGGGGGGAGGAATGAGCAGTTCTTC.

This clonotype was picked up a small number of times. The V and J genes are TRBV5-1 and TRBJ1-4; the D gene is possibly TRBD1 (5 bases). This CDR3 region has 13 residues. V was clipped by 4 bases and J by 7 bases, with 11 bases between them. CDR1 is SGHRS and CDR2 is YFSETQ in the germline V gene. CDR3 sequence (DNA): TGCGCCAGCAGCCTAGGGACCACTGAAAAACTGTTTTTT. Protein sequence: CASSLGTTEKLFF.

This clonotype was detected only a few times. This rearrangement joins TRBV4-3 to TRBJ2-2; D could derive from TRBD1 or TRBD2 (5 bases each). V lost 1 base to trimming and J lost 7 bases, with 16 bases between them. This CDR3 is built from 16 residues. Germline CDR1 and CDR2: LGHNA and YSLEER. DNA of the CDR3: TGCGCCAGCAGCCAAGCATCCCGTCTGAGGGGCGGGGAGCTGTTTTTT. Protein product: CASSQASRLRGGELFF.

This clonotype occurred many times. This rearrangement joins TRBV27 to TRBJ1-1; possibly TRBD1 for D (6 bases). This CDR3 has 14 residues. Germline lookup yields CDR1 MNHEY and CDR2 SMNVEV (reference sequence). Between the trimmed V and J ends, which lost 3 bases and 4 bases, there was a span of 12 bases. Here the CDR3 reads CASSFFRGGTEAFF. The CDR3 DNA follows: TGTGCCAGCAGTTTTTTTAGGGGGGGCACTGAAGCTTTCTTT.

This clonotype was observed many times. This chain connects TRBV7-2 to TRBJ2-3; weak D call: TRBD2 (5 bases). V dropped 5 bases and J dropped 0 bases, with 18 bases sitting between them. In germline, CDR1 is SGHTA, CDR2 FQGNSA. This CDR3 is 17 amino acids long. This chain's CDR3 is CASSPRADWTSTDTQYF. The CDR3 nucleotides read TGTGCCAGCAGCCCCCGGGCTGACTGGACTAGCACAGATACGCAGTATTTT.

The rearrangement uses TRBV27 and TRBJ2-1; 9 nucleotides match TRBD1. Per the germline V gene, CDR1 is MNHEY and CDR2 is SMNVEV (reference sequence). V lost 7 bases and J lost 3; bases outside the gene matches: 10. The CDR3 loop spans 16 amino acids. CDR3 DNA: TGTGCCAGCAAAGGCGTCCGGGACAGGGACTACAATGAGCAGTTCTTC. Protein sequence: CASKGVRDRDYNEQFF.